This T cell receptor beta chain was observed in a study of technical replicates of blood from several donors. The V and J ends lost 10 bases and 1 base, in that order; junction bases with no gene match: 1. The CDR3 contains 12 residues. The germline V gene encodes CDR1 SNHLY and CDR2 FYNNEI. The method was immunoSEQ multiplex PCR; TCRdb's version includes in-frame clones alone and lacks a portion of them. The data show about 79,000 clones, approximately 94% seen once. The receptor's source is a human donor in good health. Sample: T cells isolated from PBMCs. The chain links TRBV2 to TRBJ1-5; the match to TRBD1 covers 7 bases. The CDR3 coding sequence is TGTGCCACGGGACAGAGCAATCAGCCCCAGCATTTT. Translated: CATGQSNQPQHF.